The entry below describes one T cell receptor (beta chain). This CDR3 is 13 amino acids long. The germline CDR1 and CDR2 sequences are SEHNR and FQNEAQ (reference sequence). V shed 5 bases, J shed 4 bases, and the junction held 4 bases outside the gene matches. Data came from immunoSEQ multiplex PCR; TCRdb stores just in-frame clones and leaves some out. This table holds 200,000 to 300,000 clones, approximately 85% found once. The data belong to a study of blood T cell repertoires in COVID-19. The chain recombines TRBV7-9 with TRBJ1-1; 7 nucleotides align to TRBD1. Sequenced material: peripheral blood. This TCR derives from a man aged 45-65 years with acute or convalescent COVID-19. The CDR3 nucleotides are TGTGCCAGCAGCCGACAGGGAGGCACTGAAGCTTTCTTT. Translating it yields CASSRQGGTEAFF.